The rows below give T cell receptor beta chains drawn from one sample of a study of blood T cell repertoires in COVID-19. TCRdb's table, derived via immunoSEQ multiplex PCR, lists solely in-frame clones and lacks some. This sample carries about 300,000 clones, approximately 91% of them seen once, and the ten largest clones take around 2.2%. Sequencing used peripheral blood. The receptors shown here come from a woman aged 25-40 years with COVID-19, enrolled during active disease. Each CDR3 is given without its conserved first and last residue.

TRBV29-1,TRBJ1-5,SVEAGHPSNQPQH
TRBV3-1/TRBV3-2,TRBJ2-3,ASSQDRLADTQY
TRBV28,TRBJ1-1,ASSTGQGVRNTEAF
TRBV5-1,TRBJ1-2,ASSLRTGEELLGGYT
TRBV19,TRBJ2-7,ASSGAGGPSEQY
TRBV2,TRBJ2-2,ASRGTSGKIGELF
TRBV28,TRBJ2-7,ASSFHLGLAVTYEQY
TRBV6-1,TRBJ1-5,ASSEDMQGSQPQH
TRBV19,TRBJ1-5,ASSTGQGMNQPQH
TRBV19,TRBJ1-5,ASSHRTGPNQPQH
TRBV29-1,TRBJ1-1,SVLLTQYTEAF
TRBV5-4,TRBJ1-1,ASSSSSGGWNTEAF
TRBV27,TRBJ1-6,ASSWTGYNSPLH
TRBV27,TRBJ1-5,ASSLLGGGNQPQH
TRBV15,TRBJ1-2,ATSTLSGEGYGYT
TRBV6-2/TRBV6-3,TRBJ2-5,ASSRLTETQY
TRBV19,TRBJ1-1,ASSYMRTGNTEAF
TRBV28,TRBJ1-2,ASSLTGNYGYT
TRBV27,TRBJ2-1,ASSINSYNEQF
TRBV18,TRBJ1-1,ASSRSGQGFTVGAF
TRBV19,TRBJ1-4,ASTIQTGTVNEKLF
TRBV9,TRBJ1-5,ASSVGGGNQPQH
TRBV19,TRBJ1-1,ASSIGWDTVNTEAF
TRBV9,TRBJ2-3,ASSAGTSGPTDTQY
TRBV5-6,TRBJ1-6,ASSLVGGSSPLH
TRBV11-2,TRBJ2-5,ASSFAGTVSQETQY
TRBV14,TRBJ2-3,ASSQGGGPGTDTQY
TRBV3-1/TRBV3-2,TRBJ2-5,ASRLAGGEETQY
TRBV6-2/TRBV6-3,TRBJ2-1,ASSYLGRGSSYNEQF
TRBV2,TRBJ2-1,ASSDWVAGPAAF
TRBV7-9,TRBJ1-1,ASSSPGQLNTEAF
TRBV5-5,TRBJ2-7,ASSAIDGGGYEQY
TRBV7-2,TRBJ1-6,ASSLVSDINNSPLH
TRBV5-5,TRBJ1-1,ASSSPGLGTEAF
TRBV27,TRBJ1-1,ASSLAGGTEAF
TRBV19,TRBJ1-1,ASMQRRLTEAF
TRBV9,TRBJ2-3,ASSVDGTSVPNTQY
TRBV20-1,TRBJ1-1,SASLREETEAF
TRBV29-1,TRBJ2-2,SVGTGHPGELF
TRBV9,TRBJ2-1,ASSVGRELYNEQF
TRBV2,TRBJ2-2,ALPRGVSTGELF
TRBV19,TRBJ2-3,ASSMDFLKDTQY
TRBV4-1,TRBJ1-1,ASSTSATGPLEAF
TRBV20-1,TRBJ2-2,SASLVAGVGTGELF
TRBV6-6,TRBJ2-3,ASSYSVGRGTDTQY
TRBV29-1,TRBJ2-7,SLGWGSRAYEQY
TRBV7-3,TRBJ2-2,ASSRILEAGELF
TRBV4-1,TRBJ1-4,ASSRTGVTNEKLF
TRBV27,TRBJ1-2,ASRRTGSYGYT
TRBV3-1/TRBV3-2,TRBJ1-1,ASSPGLPNTEAF
TRBV30,TRBJ2-7,AWRGAGGAIH
TRBV18,TRBJ2-7,ASSPPQGQGAYEQY
TRBV11-2,TRBJ1-2,ASRRWTGGYGYT
TRBV24-1,TRBJ2-1,ATSAGQHNEQF
TRBV19,TRBJ2-7,ASSNSGPYEQY
TRBV7-3,TRBJ2-3,ASSPNAGGQADTQY
TRBV6-5,TRBJ1-1,ASSYSITGGEAF
TRBV3-1/TRBV3-2,TRBJ1-5,ASSQDITVAQPQH
TRBV5-1,TRBJ1-1,ASSFDRSNTEAF
TRBV6-5,TRBJ2-5,ARPLTSGEETQY